These 12 T cell receptor beta chains originate from one sample sequenced in a study of T cells after yellow fever vaccination. MiXCR, run by TCRdb on the 5' RACE reads, gives a single entry per CDR3 protein. The sample carries 400,000 or so distinct CDR3 sequences, roughly 11% recorded once. Sequencing was performed on PBMCs, taken on the day of the first yellow fever vaccination. These TCRs come from a man younger than 35 who received the YFV17D yellow fever vaccine.

V and J are TRBV6-1 and TRBJ2-3; 10 positions agree with TRBD2. CDR1 is MNHNS and CDR2 is SASEGT in the germline V gene. Unmatched junction bases numbered 8, after V lost 10 bases and J lost 4 bases. This CDR3 contains 14 residues. CDR3 nucleotide sequence: TGTGCCATCCTATTAGCGGGGGGCCCAGATACGCAGTATTTT. Its protein is CAILLAGGPDTQYF.

This clonotype came up a few times. The chain has TRBV28 and TRBJ2-7; D perhaps matches TRBD2 (7 bases). Germline loops: CDR1 MDHEN, CDR2 SYDVKM. There are 16 residues in the CDR3. V dropped 4 bases and J dropped 7 bases, with 23 bases sitting between them. Here the CDR3 reads CASSSPRGGARREQYV. CDR3 coding DNA: TGTGCCAGCAGTTCGCCCCGCGGGGGCGCACGGAGAGAGCAGTACGTC.

This clonotype was recorded a few times. The chain employs TRBV6-1 and TRBJ2-1; D not resolved. CDR1 MNHNS and CDR2 SASEGT come from the germline V gene. V lost 4 bases and J lost 8, with 9 bases in between. This CDR3 is built from 12 residues. Here the CDR3 DNA reads TGTGCCAGCAGTGGACGGTGGTATGAGCAGTTCTTC. Translating gives CASSGRWYEQFF.

This rearrangement joins TRBV7-9 to TRBJ1-4; D gene uncertain. CDR3 length: 14 amino acids. The germline V gene has CDR1 SEHNR and CDR2 FQNEAQ (reference sequence). V shed 5 bases and J shed 0 bases, with 7 bases lying between them. The CDR3 DNA sequence: TGTGCCAGCAGCGCGCGGACAACTAATGAAAAACTGTTTTTT. Its protein is CASSARTTNEKLFF.

This clonotype was counted many times. The rearrangement links TRBV7-2 to TRBJ2-5; D is unclear. V was cut by 4 bases and J by 5 bases, with 14 bases left in between. The CDR3 is made up of 14 amino acids. The V gene's germline CDR1 is SGHTA and CDR2 FQGNSA. The CDR3 here is CASSYRFGSETQYF. The CDR3 DNA sequence: TGTGCCAGCAGCTACCGATTTGGGTCGGAGACCCAGTACTTC.

This clonotype has more than one count but fewer than ten. J is TRBJ1-2 and V is TRBV5-1; tentative D call: TRBD1 (5 bases). Germline lookup yields CDR1 SGHRS and CDR2 YFSETQ. V was cut by 4 bases and J by 8 bases, with 21 bases left in between. CDR3 size: 15 residues. DNA for the CDR3: TGCGCCAGCAGCATACTGGGGCCGTCCTCCTGGGGCTACACCTTC. Protein sequence: CASSILGPSSWGYTF. The full variable domain, rest sourced from reference TRBV5-1 and TRBJ1-2, is KAGVTQTPRYLIKTRGQQVTLSCSPISGHRSVSWYQQTPGQGLQFLFEYFSETQRNKGNFPGRFSGRQFSNSRSEMNVSTLELGDSALYLCASSILGPSSWGYTFGSGTRLTVV.

J is TRBJ1-6 and V is TRBV4-2; D is uncertain. Trimming removed 7 bases from V and 9 bases from J, with 16 bases in between. CDR1 and CDR2 from the germline V gene are LGHNA and YNFKEQ. The CDR3 extends over 14 amino acids. The CDR3 sequence is CASTERASGSPLHF. The CDR3 DNA reads TGTGCCAGCACTGAAAGGGCGTCGGGTTCACCCCTCCACTTT.

The genes are TRBV13 and TRBJ2-1; 12 bases map to TRBD2. Per germline, CDR1 PRHDT and CDR2 FYEKMQ (reference sequence). The CDR3 sequence is 16 residues long. V lost 3 bases to trimming and J lost 10 bases; unmatched junction nucleotides: 10. The CDR3 sequence: CASSFPSSGGAGEQFF. The CDR3 DNA reads as TGTGCCAGCAGCTTCCCCTCTAGCGGGGGGGCTGGGGAGCAGTTCTTC.

This clonotype occurred a few times. The chain combines TRBV5-1 with TRBJ2-3; no clear D gene. Germline CDR1 and CDR2: SGHRS and YFSETQ. The CDR3 has 15 residues. V was cut by 0 bases and J by 3 bases, with 11 bases left in between. The CDR3 DNA reads TGCGCCAGCAGCTTGGAGGGCAGTTCGACAGATACGCAGTATTTT. This sequence encodes CASSLEGSSTDTQYF.

The chain links TRBV20-1 to TRBJ1-4, with D unresolved. The CDR3 spans 12 residues. Trimming took off 3 bases at V and 8 bases at J, with 10 bases between the two ends. Germline V lookup: CDR1 DFQATT, CDR2 SNEGSKA (reference sequence). The DNA of the CDR3 is TGCAGTGCTAGTGACATAGGGGAAAAACTGTTTTTT. This translates into CSASDIGEKLFF.

A few counts support this clonotype. CDR3 sequence reads: CSARSVLTGGYNEQFF. Here the CDR3 DNA reads TGCAGTGCTAGATCAGTCTTAACGGGGGGCTACAATGAGCAGTTCTTC. The V gene is TRBV20-1, the J gene TRBJ2-1; 7 nucleotides match TRBD2. V dropped 2 bases and J dropped 3; count of bases not matched to a gene: 10. The CDR3 is made up of 16 amino acids. Germline values: CDR1 DFQATT, CDR2 SNEGSKA (reference sequence).

The rearrangement links TRBV24-1 to TRBJ2-2; perhaps TRBD2 as D (5 bases). Germline V gene sequence: CDR1 KGHDR, CDR2 SFDVKD. V dropped 4 bases and J dropped 11 bases, with 10 bases sitting between them. CDR3 length equals 12 residues. CDR3 DNA sequence: TGTGCCACCAGTGAAACCGGGATCGAGCTGTTTTTT. It encodes CATSETGIELFF.